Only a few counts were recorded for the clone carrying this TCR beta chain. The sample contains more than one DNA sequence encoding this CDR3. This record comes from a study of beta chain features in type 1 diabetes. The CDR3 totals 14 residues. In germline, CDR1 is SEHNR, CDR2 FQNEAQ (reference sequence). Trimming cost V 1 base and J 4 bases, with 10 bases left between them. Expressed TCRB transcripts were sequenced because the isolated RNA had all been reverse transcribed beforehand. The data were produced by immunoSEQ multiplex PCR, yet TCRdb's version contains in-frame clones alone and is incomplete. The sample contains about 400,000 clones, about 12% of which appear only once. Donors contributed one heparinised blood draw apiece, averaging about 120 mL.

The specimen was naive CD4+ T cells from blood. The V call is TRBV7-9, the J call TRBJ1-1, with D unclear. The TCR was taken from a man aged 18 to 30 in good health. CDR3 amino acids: CASSLGQVGTEAFF. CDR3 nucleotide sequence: TGTGCCAGCAGCTTAGGGCAGGTGGGCACTGAAGCTTTCTTT.